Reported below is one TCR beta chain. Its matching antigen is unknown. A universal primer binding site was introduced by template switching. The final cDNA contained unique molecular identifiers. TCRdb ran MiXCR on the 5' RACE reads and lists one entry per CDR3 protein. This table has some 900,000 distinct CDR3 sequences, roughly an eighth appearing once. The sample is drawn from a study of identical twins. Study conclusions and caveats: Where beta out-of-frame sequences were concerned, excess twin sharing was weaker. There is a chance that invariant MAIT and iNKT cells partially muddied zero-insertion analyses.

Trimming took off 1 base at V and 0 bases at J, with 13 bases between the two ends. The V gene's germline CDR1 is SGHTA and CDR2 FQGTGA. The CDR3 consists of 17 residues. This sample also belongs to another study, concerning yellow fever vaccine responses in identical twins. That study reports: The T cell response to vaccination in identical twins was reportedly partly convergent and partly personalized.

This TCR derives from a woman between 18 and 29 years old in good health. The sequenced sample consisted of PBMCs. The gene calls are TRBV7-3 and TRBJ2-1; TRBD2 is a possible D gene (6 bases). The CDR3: CASSLNAGPSSYNEQFF. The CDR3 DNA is TGTGCCAGCAGCTTAAATGCGGGGCCTAGCTCCTACAATGAGCAGTTCTTC.